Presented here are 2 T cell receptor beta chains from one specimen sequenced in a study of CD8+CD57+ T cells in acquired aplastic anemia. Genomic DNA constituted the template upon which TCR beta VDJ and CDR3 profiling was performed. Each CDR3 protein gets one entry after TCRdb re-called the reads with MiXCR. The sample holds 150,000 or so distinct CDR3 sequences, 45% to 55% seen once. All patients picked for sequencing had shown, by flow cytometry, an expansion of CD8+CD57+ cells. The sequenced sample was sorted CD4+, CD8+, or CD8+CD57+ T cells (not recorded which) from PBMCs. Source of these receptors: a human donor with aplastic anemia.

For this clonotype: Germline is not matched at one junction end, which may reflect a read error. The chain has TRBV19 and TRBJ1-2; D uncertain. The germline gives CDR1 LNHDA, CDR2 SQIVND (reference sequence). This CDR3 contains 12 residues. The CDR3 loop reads CTSSIVNGGYTF. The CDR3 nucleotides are TGTACCAGTAGTATAGTAAACGGGGGCTACACCTTC.

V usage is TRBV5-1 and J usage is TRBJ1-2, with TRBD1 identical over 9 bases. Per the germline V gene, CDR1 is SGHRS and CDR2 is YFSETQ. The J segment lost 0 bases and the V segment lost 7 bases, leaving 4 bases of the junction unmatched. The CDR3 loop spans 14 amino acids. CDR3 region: CASGTGSTNYGYTF. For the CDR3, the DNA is TGCGCCAGCGGGACAGGGAGTACTAACTATGGCTACACCTTC.